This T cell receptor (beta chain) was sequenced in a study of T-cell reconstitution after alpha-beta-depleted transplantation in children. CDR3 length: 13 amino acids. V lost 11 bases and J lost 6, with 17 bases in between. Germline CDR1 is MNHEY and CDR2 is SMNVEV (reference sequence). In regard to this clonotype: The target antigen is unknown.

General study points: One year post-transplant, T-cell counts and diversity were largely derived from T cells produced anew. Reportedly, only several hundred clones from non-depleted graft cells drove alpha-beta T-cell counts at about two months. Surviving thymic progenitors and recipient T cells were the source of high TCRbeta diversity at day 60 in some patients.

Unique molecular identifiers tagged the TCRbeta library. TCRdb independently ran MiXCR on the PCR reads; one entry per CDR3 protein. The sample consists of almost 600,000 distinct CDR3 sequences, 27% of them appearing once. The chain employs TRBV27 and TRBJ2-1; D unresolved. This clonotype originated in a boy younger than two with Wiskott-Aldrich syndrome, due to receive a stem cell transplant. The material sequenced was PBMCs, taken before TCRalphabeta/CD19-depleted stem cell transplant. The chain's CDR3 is CAARTAPSNEQFF. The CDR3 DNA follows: TGTGCCGCCCGGACCGCCCCCTCCAATGAGCAGTTCTTC.